This T cell receptor (beta chain) was sequenced for a study of shared clonotypes between healthy human individuals (dated by TCRdb to 2020 to 2022). Some background on the complete study: The cohort included three men and a couple of women between 18 and 49 years of age. Leukapheresis yielded between about 0.85 and 10 billion PBMCs per donor. Different laboratories and diverse techniques were used to prepare libraries and sequence TCR repertoires, to increase sequencing depth and limit assay-specific biases. Blood TCR repertoires of about 5 healthy adults were deeply sequenced to estimate repertoire size and the extent of clonotype sharing between individuals.

As to this clone: It lacks a known antigen. Base qualities are not provided; no much larger clone lies one nucleotide away.

The germline V gene gives CDR1 as SNHLY and CDR2 as FYNNEI. The cysteine opens and the phenylalanine closes a CDR3 of 13 amino acids. Only the CDR3 region is kept as DNA, spanning 39 bases read in frame from base 1. V is pared back by 6 bases and J by 4 bases, with 12 bases lying between the germline termini. Using the deep immunoSEQ assay, TCR CDR3 regions were amplified from genomic DNA by multiplex PCR. Extracted genomic DNA from each cell subset was spread evenly across all wells of several immunoSEQ 96-well plates, with each plate serving as a replicate. Each replicate PCR for unsorted PBMC received approximately 0.3 ug genomic DNA, equal to approximately 30,000 T cell genomes. Genomic DNA from unsorted PBMC was sequenced over ten immunoSEQ deep assay plates. Purified libraries were quantified with a Qubit 3.0 fluorometer, sized on a Bioanalyzer 2100, and re-quantified with the KAPA Library Quantification kit. Each immunoSEQ 96-well plate was sequenced on its own single-read 150-cycle Illumina NextSeq 550 flow cell. In the authors' own workflow: Because the immunoSEQ output held only junctional sequences and lacked quality scores, the filtering could not match the filtering applied to full-length reads. Sequences were annotated with PyIR, a Python wrapper for IgBLAST v1.9, and V/J genes and CDR3 were assigned using IMGT germline references. Any read was removed if the V/J assignment was weak (E-value above 1e-6), the CDR3 was missing, or the read contained stop codons, out-of-frame junctions, or ambiguous translated residues. A V3J clonotype was defined by an identical inferred V gene, J gene, and CDR3 amino acid sequence. To compute the percentage overlap between repertoires, the number of shared unique clonotypes was divided by the size of the smaller repertoire. RTK rarefaction, the Chao1 estimator, and Recon v2.1 estimates of unobserved clonotypes were used to assess repertoire richness. TCRdb took over this immuneACCESS table, retaining in-frame rearrangements with V and J assigned. Such tables are incomplete; in checked studies, under half of the missing clones stem from an unresolved V gene, and the remainder is unexplained. V and J calls and clone size are as listed in that table; D and trimming were resolved from the DNA. This sample is represented by about 490,000 clones; 65% to 85% of them were singletons. The ten largest clones capture more than 9.5% of the sample.

On the study overall, not on this receptor specifically: Pairwise subsampling led to the expectation that sequencing depth would affect the degree of clonotype sharing among donors. Because the study included a small number of donors, the genetic and exposure-history diversity represented was limited. Sampling was limited to blood, and TCR repertoires in tissue likely differ from TCR repertoires in blood.

The donors were healthy, HIV-negative adults with no recently reported acute infections or vaccinations. Only Caucasian adults living in Nashville, Tennessee, USA were represented among the donors. For unsorted samples, 75 million to 90 million PBMCs were counted and genomic DNA was extracted with the QIAamp DNA Blood Mini kit. Blood was obtained by leukapheresis, after which PBMCs were separated by Ficoll-Histopaque density gradient centrifugation and cryopreserved in liquid nitrogen vapor phase. The TCR was taken from a woman between 40 and 55 years old in good health. Some clones in this sample may be carry-over from other donors' samples. Rearrangement joined TRBV2 to TRBJ2-5; the D call is possibly TRBD1 or TRBD2, each sharing 7 bases. Material: PBMCs. Read as DNA, the sequence is TGTGCCAGCAGAAGCGGGACAGCAGAGACCCAGTACTTC. Translated, this gives CASRSGTAETQYF.